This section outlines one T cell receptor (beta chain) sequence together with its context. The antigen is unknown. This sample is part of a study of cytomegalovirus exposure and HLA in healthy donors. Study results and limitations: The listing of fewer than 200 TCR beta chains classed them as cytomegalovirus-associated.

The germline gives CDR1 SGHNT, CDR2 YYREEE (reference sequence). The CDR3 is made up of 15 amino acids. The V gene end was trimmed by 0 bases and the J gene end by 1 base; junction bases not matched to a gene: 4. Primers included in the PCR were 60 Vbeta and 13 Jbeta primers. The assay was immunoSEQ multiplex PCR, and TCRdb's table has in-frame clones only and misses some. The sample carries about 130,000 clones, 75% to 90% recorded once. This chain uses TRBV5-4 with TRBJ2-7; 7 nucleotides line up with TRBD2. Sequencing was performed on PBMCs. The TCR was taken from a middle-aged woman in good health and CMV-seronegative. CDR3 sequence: CASSLVAGRSYEQYF. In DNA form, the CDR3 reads TGTGCCAGCAGCTTGGTAGCGGGCCGATCCTACGAGCAGTACTTC.